The TCR beta chain under discussion was sequenced for a study of blood T cell repertoires in COVID-19. Overall study context: Sites in the United States, Italy and Spain provided acute and convalescent COVID-19 samples.

Participants, roughly 18 to 90 years old, spanned around 25 US areas. Participants reported their clinical history, and cohort assignment relied on those reports. Only in-frame clones appear in the TCRdb table, and some are missing; sequencing was by immunoSEQ multiplex PCR. Here the sample spans 200,000 to 250,000 clones, around 81% being singletons. The CDR3 is 16 amino acids. Germline CDR1 SGHAT, CDR2 FQNNGV. V trimming: 4 bases; J trimming: 3 bases; junction bases outside the gene matches: 8. This sequence originates from a woman between 45 and 60 years old with acute COVID-19. The chain carries TRBV11-2 and TRBJ2-1; TRBD2 aligns across 8 bases. Sequenced material: PBMCs or T cells enriched from blood (not recorded which). CDR3 nucleotides: TGTGCCAGCAGCTCCAGATCGGGGGGGAGCTACAATGAGCAGTTCTTC. This sequence encodes CASSSRSGGSYNEQFF.